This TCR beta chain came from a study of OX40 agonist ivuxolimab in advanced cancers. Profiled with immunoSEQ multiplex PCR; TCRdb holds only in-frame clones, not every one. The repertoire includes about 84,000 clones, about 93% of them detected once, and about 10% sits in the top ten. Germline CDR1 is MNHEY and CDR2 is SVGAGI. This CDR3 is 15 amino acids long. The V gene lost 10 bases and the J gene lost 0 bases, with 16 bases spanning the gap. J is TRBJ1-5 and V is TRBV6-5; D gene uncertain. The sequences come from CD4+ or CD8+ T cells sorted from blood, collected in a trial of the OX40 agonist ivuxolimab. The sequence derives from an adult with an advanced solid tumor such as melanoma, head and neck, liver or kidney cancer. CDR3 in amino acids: CANKERAGSNQPQHF. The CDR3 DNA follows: TGTGCCAACAAAGAACGGGCAGGTAGCAATCAGCCCCAGCATTTT.